This T cell receptor (beta chain) came from a study of T cell repertoires in aging, cancer and after chemotherapy. Peripheral blood genomic DNA, not sorted cells or RNA, was the template. A mixed TRB-A/B primer pool amplified rearranged TRB by multiplex touch-down PCR. TCRdb reprocessed the multiplex PCR reads with MiXCR, giving one entry per CDR3 protein. The sample lists roughly 4,500 distinct CDR3 sequences, 64% occurring once. This clonotype was picked up a small number of times. This CDR3 is 20 amino acids long. V trimming: 5 bases; J trimming: 0 bases; junction bases outside the gene matches: 19. The germline V gene encodes CDR1 SGHTA and CDR2 FQGTGA.

The rearrangement joins TRBV7-3 to TRBJ1-5; 7 nucleotides align to TRBD1. The TCR sequence derives from a human donor with a solid tumor. The source material was blood. CDR3 region: CASSPGGRDFPGDSNQPQHF. The CDR3 region has the DNA TGTGCCAGCAGCCCAGGGGGTAGGGACTTTCCCGGCGATAGCAATCAGCCCCAGCATTTT. The full variable domain, its missing parts supplied by reference TRBV7-3 and TRBJ1-5, is GAGVSQTPSNKVTEKGKYVELRCDPISGHTALYWYRQSLGQGPEFLIYFQGTGAADDSGLPNDRFFAVRPEGSVSTLKIQRTERGDSAVYLCASSPGGRDFPGDSNQPQHFGDGTRLSIL.